The clone carrying this TCR beta chain appeared a single time. The data stem from a study of blood T cell repertoires in COVID-19. Study as a whole: From T cells, B-cell-depleted T cells, or PBMCs came the material, which was cDNA or gDNA.

Germline CDR1 is LNHNV and CDR2 is YYDKDF (reference sequence). The CDR3 is 15 amino acids. The V gene lost 5 bases and the J gene lost 6 bases, with 17 bases spanning the gap. Original methodology: How many nucleated cells were present was estimated from reference gene primer amplification. Libraries were prepared by immunoSEQ multiplex PCR; TCRdb keeps only in-frame clonotypes and omits some of them. That table gives V, J and clone size, and the DNA gave D and trimming. The sample yields under 250,000 clones, 84% seen once. The chain carries TRBV15 and TRBJ2-1; tentative D call: TRBD2 (5 bases). The material sequenced was peripheral blood. The TCR originated in a woman aged 55-75 years with acute or convalescent COVID-19. CDR3 DNA sequence: TGTGCCACCAGCGTCCGGGGAAACTTGGGCAATGAGCAGTTCTTC. Amino acid sequence: CATSVRGNLGNEQFF.